Shown below are 21 T cell receptor beta chains from a single sample sequenced in a study of shared clonotypes between healthy human individuals. Libraries were prepared by immunoSEQ multiplex PCR; TCRdb keeps only in-frame clonotypes and omits some of them. The sample yields under 2,000,000 clones, just under 95% seen once. It was CD45RO-negative cells, positively selected for CCR7, that made up naive CD8 cells, with terminally differentiated effector memory CD45RA+ cells excluded. Material for sequencing was naive CD8+ T cells sorted from blood. The receptors were gathered from a man between 18 and 29 years old in good health.

This chain links TRBV5-1 with TRBJ2-7; D unclear. The germline V and J ends were trimmed by 3 bases and 0 bases, with 10 bases remaining between them. CDR3 length: 14 residues. Germline loops: CDR1 SGHRS, CDR2 YFSETQ. This CDR3 reads CASSSFHRSYEQYF. Written as DNA, the CDR3 is TGCGCCAGCAGCTCCTTCCACCGCTCCTACGAGCAGTACTTC.

The chain links TRBV2 to TRBJ1-4; TRBD1 is a possible D gene (5 bases). Trimming took 3 bases from V and 6 from J, leaving 11 bases between them. Looked up from germline, CDR1 is SNHLY and CDR2 is FYNNEI. The CDR3 has 14 amino acids. CDR3 loop: CASSEAGTDEKLFF. Written as DNA, the CDR3 is TGTGCCAGCAGTGAGGCGGGGACCGATGAAAAACTGTTTTTT.

This chain connects TRBV29-1 to TRBJ2-1, with 10 bases matching TRBD2. V lost 1 base to trimming and J lost 1 base; unmatched junction nucleotides: 4. This CDR3 contains 16 residues. Looked up from germline, CDR1 is SQVTM and CDR2 is ANQGSEA. The CDR3 here is CSVEAPSGRSYNEQFF. The CDR3 nucleotides read TGCAGCGTTGAAGCCCCTAGCGGGAGATCCTACAATGAGCAGTTCTTC.

The chain has TRBV7-3 and TRBJ1-2; perhaps TRBD1 as D (5 bases). V was trimmed by 2 bases and J by 7 bases, leaving 20 bases between them. CDR1 and CDR2 (germline): SGHTA, FQGTGA. The CDR3 is 16 amino acids. The CDR3 loop is CASSLLAGKNPGGYTF. CDR3 coding DNA: TGTGCCAGCAGCTTATTGGCAGGGAAAAATCCCGGTGGCTACACCTTC.

In regard to this clone: Other DNA sequences in this sample translate to the same CDR3. The rearrangement links TRBV6-6 to TRBJ1-3, with D possibly matching TRBD1 (5 bases). V gave up 3 bases and J gave up 4 bases, with 7 bases separating them. CDR3 length equals 13 residues. Germline V gene sequence: CDR1 MNHNY, CDR2 SVGAGI (reference sequence). The CDR3 spells CASSYDSGNTIYF. CDR3 DNA: TGTGCCAGCAGTTATGACAGCGGAAACACCATATATTTT.

V gene TRBV5-1 combines with J gene TRBJ2-7; 13 bases are shared with TRBD2. J gave up 4 bases and V 1 base, and 11 bases lay outside the gene matches. CDR1 and CDR2 from the germline V gene are SGHRS and YFSETQ. The CDR3 is 18 residues long. CDR3 loop: CASSLSLVRGLAGYEQYF. The CDR3 DNA sequence: TGCGCCAGCAGCTTGTCGCTTGTCCGGGGACTAGCGGGATACGAGCAGTACTTC.

V gene TRBV27 combines with J gene TRBJ1-4; D is unclear. V was pared by 4 bases and J by 6 bases, with 12 bases between. The CDR3 runs 14 residues. The germline gives CDR1 MNHEY, CDR2 SMNVEV (reference sequence). Here the CDR3 DNA reads TGTGCCAGCAGTTACGTGGGGTCCGATGAAAAACTGTTTTTT. It specifies CASSYVGSDEKLFF.

V is TRBV5-1 and J is TRBJ2-7, with unresolved D. V was shortened by 4 bases and J by 6 bases, with 11 bases between the two germline ends. CDR3 length: 12 amino acids. CDR1 is SGHRS, CDR2 YFSETQ, per germline. The DNA of the CDR3 is TGCGCCAGCAGCCAACTGACGGGCGAGCAGTACTTC. It translates to CASSQLTGEQYF.

V gene TRBV27 combines with J gene TRBJ2-7, with 9 bases matching TRBD2. Germline lookup yields CDR1 MNHEY and CDR2 SMNVEV (reference sequence). V trimming: 6 bases; J trimming: 2 bases; junction bases outside the gene matches: 2. The CDR3 has 13 amino acids. The CDR3 DNA reads TGTGCCAGCAGGAAGCGGGAGGCCTACGAGCAGTACTTC. Protein sequence: CASRKREAYEQYF.

CDR3 nucleotides: TGTGCCAGCAGCTTTGGAGGAACTGGGACCTACGAGCAGTACTTC. It yields the protein CASSFGGTGTYEQYF. The chain combines TRBV7-8 with TRBJ2-7; D is perhaps TRBD2 (5 bases). The CDR3 runs to 15 residues. The germline V and J ends were trimmed by 3 bases and 2 bases, with 14 bases remaining between them. CDR1 and CDR2 from the germline V gene are SGHVS and FQNEAQ.

V usage is TRBV28 and J usage is TRBJ2-3; 8 bases agree with TRBD1. Losses at the gene ends were 2 bases for V and 3 bases for J; bases not matched to a gene: 7. CDR3 length: 16 amino acids. Germline CDR1 is MDHEN and CDR2 is SYDVKM. The CDR3 DNA sequence: TGTGCCAGCAGTTTAATCAGGGGGCCTTATACAGATACGCAGTATTTT. Amino acids: CASSLIRGPYTDTQYF.

A word on this clone: Other DNA variants within this sample encode the same CDR3. The J gene is TRBJ2-7, the V gene TRBV19; unclear D gene. The CDR3 is made up of 13 amino acids. V was cut by 1 base and J by 2 bases, with 6 bases left in between. CDR1 is LNHDA and CDR2 is SQIVND in the germline V gene (reference sequence). The CDR3 reads CASSIGLPYEQYF. As DNA, the CDR3 is TGTGCCAGTAGTATAGGGCTGCCCTACGAGCAGTACTTC. The full variable domain, with the rest looked up from reference TRBV19 and TRBJ2-7, is DGGITQSPKYLFRKEGQNVTLSCEQNLNHDAMYWYRQDPGQGLRLIYYSQIVNDFQKGDIAEGYSVSREKKESFPLTVTSAQKNPTAFYLCASSIGLPYEQYFGPGTRLTVT.

With regard to this clone: Other DNA sequences in the sample encode the same CDR3. The chain uses TRBV11-2 and TRBJ2-3; D not certain. Germline V gene sequence: CDR1 SGHAT, CDR2 FQNNGV. The V gene lost 4 bases and the J gene lost 3 bases, with 5 bases spanning the gap. The CDR3 consists of 12 residues. CDR3 in DNA: TGTGCCAGCAGCTCAGATACAGATACGCAGTATTTT. Its translation: CASSSDTDTQYF. The variable domain in full, completed from reference TRBV11-2 and TRBJ2-3, reads EAGVAQSPRYKIIEKRQSVAFWCNPISGHATLYWYQQILGQGPKLLIQFQNNGVVDDSQLPKDRFSAERLKGVDSTLKIQPAKLEDSAVYLCASSSDTDTQYFGPGTRLTVL.

This chain connects TRBV5-1 to TRBJ1-1; a weak D match, TRBD1 (5 bases). Trimming took off 4 bases at V and 3 bases at J, with 7 bases between the two ends. The CDR3 sequence is 12 residues long. The V gene's germline CDR1 is SGHRS and CDR2 YFSETQ. CDR3 sequence (DNA): TGCGCCAGCAGCCCAGGGTACACTGAAGCTTTCTTT. Translating it yields CASSPGYTEAFF. Supplemented by reference TRBV5-1 and TRBJ1-1, the full variable domain reads KAGVTQTPRYLIKTRGQQVTLSCSPISGHRSVSWYQQTPGQGLQFLFEYFSETQRNKGNFPGRFSGRQFSNSRSEMNVSTLELGDSALYLCASSPGYTEAFFGQGTRLTVV.

The chain is built from TRBV7-9 and TRBJ2-1, with 11 bases matching TRBD2. Germline loops: CDR1 SEHNR, CDR2 FQNEAQ (reference sequence). The CDR3 runs 15 residues. The junction had 4 bases not matched to a gene; V was cut back by 4 bases and J by 5 bases. The CDR3 loop is CASSSLAGEDNEQFF. The DNA of the CDR3 is TGTGCCAGCAGCTCACTAGCGGGAGAAGACAATGAGCAGTTCTTC.

This chain links TRBV7-9 with TRBJ2-3; D remains unclear. The germline V and J ends were trimmed by 5 bases and 6 bases, with 6 bases remaining between them. Germline-derived CDR1 and CDR2 are SEHNR and FQNEAQ (reference sequence). This CDR3 comprises 11 residues. CDR3 bases: TGTGCCAGCAGCCCGAGGGATACGCAGTATTTT. Translating it yields CASSPRDTQYF.

The chain has TRBV19 and TRBJ1-2, with a possible D match to TRBD1 (6 bases). Germline V lookup: CDR1 LNHDA, CDR2 SQIVND (reference sequence). Trimming removed 8 bases at V and 2 bases at J, with 15 bases between. The CDR3 consists of 14 residues. The CDR3 loop is CASFNTGPNYGYTF. The CDR3 nucleotides read TGTGCCAGTTTTAATACAGGGCCGAACTATGGCTACACCTTC.

This chain links TRBV6-5 with TRBJ1-2, with a possible D match to TRBD1 (5 bases). CDR3 length: 12 amino acids. Germline-derived CDR1 and CDR2 are MNHEY and SVGAGI. V was cut by 7 bases and J by 7 bases, with 13 bases left in between. CDR3 sequence (DNA): TGTGCCAGCACCGCCCTGGGGGGTGGCTACACCTTC. Translating gives CASTALGGGYTF.

The chain couples TRBV28 to TRBJ1-6; D not certain. Germline CDR1 and CDR2: MDHEN and SYDVKM. V lost 4 bases to trimming and J lost 0 bases, with 7 bases between them. The CDR3 length is 15 residues. In nucleotides, the CDR3 is TGTGCCAGCAGTTCCCAGCCCTCCTATAATTCACCCCTCCACTTT. Translation: CASSSQPSYNSPLHF.

This chain joins TRBV7-3 and TRBJ1-1; unclear D gene. Per germline, CDR1 SGHTA and CDR2 FQGTGA. The CDR3 sequence is 13 residues long. Trimming took off 2 bases at V and 1 base at J, with 5 bases between the two ends. The CDR3 reads CASSLERNTEAFF. The CDR3 nucleotides read TGTGCCAGCAGCTTAGAGCGGAACACTGAAGCTTTCTTT.

This chain uses TRBV15 with TRBJ2-1; TRBD2 aligns across 7 bases. The CDR3 contains 15 residues. The V segment lost 3 bases and the J segment 5 bases; nucleotides outside the gene matches: 7. Germline assignment: CDR1 LNHNV and CDR2 YYDKDF (reference sequence). The CDR3 loop reads CATSSHRDYNNEQFF. For the CDR3, the DNA is TGTGCCACCAGCAGTCACCGGGACTACAACAATGAGCAGTTCTTC. Full variable domain (missing parts from reference TRBV15 and TRBJ2-1): DAMVIQNPRYQVTQFGKPVTLSCSQTLNHNVMYWYQQKSSQAPKLLFHYYDKDFNNEADTPDNFQSRRPNTSFCFLDIRSPGLGDTAMYLCATSSHRDYNNEQFFGPGTRLTVL.